The 3 T cell receptor beta chains listed next were all sequenced from one sample in a study of T cell responses to AZD1222 COVID-19 vaccine (dated by TCRdb to 2020 to 2022). The method was the immunoSEQ multiplex PCR assay. TCRdb obtained this table from immuneACCESS and retained in-frame rearrangements with V and J assigned. These tables miss some clones; where compared with another copy, unresolved V genes account for less than half of the shortfall, and the remainder is unexplained. This sample gives approximately 130,000 clones in total; roughly 87% of them show up just once. The ten largest make up around 5% of the sample. The time point label, as the study defines it: about 28 days (+/-7) after the second vaccine dose. The material sequenced was peripheral blood, taken 28 days after the second AZD1222 dose. All receptors derive from an adult who received the AZD1222 COVID-19 vaccine.

The chain carries TRBV7-3 and TRBJ2-5; the D gene is possibly TRBD2 (5 bases). Germline CDR1 reads SGHTA; CDR2 reads FQGTGA. V was shortened by 4 bases and J by 4 bases, with 25 bases between the two germline ends. This CDR3 spans 18 amino acids. CDR3 sequence (DNA): TGTGCCAGCAGCTCGCCTTATACTAGTCGTTCCCCCGGAGAGACCCAGTACTTC. Amino acids: CASSSPYTSRSPGETQYF.

The chain employs TRBV7-8 and TRBJ2-1; 15 nucleotides match TRBD2. The V and J ends lost 5 bases and 6 bases, in that order; junction bases with no gene match: 2. CDR1 is SGHVS and CDR2 is FQNEAQ in the germline V gene. The CDR3 contains 15 residues. CDR3 coding DNA: TGTGCCAGCAGCCTGGGACTAGCGGGAGGCAATGAGCAGTTCTTC. The encoded protein is CASSLGLAGGNEQFF.

The V gene is TRBV7-2, the J gene TRBJ1-1; 11 bases are a match to TRBD1. V was clipped by 6 bases and J by 5 bases; unmatched bases: 8. There are 15 residues in the CDR3. CDR1 is SGHTA and CDR2 is FQGNSA in the germline V gene. The CDR3 region has the DNA TGTGCCAGCAGACCGCCGGGACAGGGGGGAACTGAAGCTTTCTTT. This codes for CASRPPGQGGTEAFF.